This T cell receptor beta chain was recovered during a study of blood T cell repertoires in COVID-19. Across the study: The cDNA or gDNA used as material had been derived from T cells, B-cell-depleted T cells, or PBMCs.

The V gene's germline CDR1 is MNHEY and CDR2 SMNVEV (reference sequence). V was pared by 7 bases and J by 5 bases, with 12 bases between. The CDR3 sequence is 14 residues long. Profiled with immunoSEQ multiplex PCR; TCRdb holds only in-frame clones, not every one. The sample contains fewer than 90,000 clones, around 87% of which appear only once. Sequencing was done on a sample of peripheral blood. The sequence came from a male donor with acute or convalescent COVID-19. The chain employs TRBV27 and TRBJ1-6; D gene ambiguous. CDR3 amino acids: CASKSGWDNSPLHF. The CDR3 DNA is TGTGCCAGCAAATCAGGCTGGGATAATTCACCCCTCCACTTT.